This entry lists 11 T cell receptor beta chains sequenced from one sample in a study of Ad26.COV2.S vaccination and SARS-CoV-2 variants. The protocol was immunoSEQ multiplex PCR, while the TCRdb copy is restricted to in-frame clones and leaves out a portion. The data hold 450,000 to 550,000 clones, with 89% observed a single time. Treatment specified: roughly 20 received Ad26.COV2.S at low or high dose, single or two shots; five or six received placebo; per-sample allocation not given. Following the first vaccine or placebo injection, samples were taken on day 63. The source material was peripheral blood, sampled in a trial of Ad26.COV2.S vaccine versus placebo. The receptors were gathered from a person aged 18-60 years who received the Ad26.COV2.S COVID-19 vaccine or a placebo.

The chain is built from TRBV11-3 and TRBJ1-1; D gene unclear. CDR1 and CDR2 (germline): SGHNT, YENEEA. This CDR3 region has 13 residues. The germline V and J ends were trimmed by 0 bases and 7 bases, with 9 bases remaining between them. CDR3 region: CASSLEGYGEAFF. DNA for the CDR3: TGTGCCAGCAGCTTAGAAGGGTACGGTGAAGCTTTCTTT.

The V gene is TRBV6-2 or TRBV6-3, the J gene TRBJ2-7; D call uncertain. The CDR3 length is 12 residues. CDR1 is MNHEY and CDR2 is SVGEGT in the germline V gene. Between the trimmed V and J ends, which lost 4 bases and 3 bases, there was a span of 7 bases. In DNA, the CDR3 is TGTGCCAGCAGTTTTGAGATCTACGAGCAGTACTTC. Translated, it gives CASSFEIYEQYF.

CDR3 nucleotide sequence: TGTGCCAGCAGACCCGGGACAGGAGGGAGCTCACCCCTCCACTTT. It specifies CASRPGTGGSSPLHF. The gene calls are TRBV2 and TRBJ1-6; 8 positions agree with TRBD1. The trim removed 6 bases at V and 10 bases at J, leaving 11 bases unmatched. Germline CDR1 reads SNHLY; CDR2 reads FYNNEI. The CDR3 spans 15 residues.

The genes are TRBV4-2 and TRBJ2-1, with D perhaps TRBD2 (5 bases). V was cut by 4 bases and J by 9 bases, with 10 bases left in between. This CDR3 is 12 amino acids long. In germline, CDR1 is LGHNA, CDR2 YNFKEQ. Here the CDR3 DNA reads TGTGCCAGCAGCCCGGACCGGGGTGAGCAGTTCTTC. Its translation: CASSPDRGEQFF.

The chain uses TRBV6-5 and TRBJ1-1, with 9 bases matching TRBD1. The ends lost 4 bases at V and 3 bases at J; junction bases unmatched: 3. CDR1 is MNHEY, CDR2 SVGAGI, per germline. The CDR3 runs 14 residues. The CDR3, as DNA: TGTGCCAGCAGTTCTGGGACAGGGTACACTGAAGCTTTCTTT. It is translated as CASSSGTGYTEAFF.

This CDR3 reads CATSRDSTRGEQYF. Here the CDR3 DNA reads TGTGCCACCAGCAGAGATTCGACCCGGGGGGAGCAGTACTTC. This chain joins TRBV15 and TRBJ2-7; maybe TRBD2 (6 bases). V dropped 0 bases and J dropped 7 bases, with 13 bases sitting between them. This CDR3 region has 14 residues. CDR1 and CDR2 (germline): LNHNV, YYDKDF (reference sequence).

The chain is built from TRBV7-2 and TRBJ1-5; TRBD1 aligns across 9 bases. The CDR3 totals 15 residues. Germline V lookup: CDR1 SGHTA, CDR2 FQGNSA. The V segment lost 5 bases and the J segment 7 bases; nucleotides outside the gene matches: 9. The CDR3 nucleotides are TGTGCCAGCAGCCCAGACAGGGGGTTTAACCAGCCCCAGCATTTT. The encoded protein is CASSPDRGFNQPQHF.

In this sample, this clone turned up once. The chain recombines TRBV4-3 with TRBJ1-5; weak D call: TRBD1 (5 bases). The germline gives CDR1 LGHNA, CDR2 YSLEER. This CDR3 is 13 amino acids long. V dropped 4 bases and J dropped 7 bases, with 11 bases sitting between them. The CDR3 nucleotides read TGCGCCAGCAGCCGGGGGTTGCGGCAGCCCCAGCATTTT. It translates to CASSRGLRQPQHF.

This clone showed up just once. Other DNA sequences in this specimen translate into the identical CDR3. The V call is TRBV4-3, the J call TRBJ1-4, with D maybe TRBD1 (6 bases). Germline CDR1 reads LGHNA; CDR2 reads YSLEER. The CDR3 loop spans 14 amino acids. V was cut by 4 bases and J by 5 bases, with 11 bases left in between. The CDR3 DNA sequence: TGCGCCAGCAGCCCGAGGACAGTGAATGAAAAACTGTTTTTT. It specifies CASSPRTVNEKLFF.

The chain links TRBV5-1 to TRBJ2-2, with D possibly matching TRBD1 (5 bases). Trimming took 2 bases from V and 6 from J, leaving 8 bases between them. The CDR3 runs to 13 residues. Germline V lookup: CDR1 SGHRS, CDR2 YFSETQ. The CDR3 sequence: CASSLGAAGELFF. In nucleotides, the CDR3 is TGCGCCAGCAGCTTAGGGGCTGCCGGGGAGCTGTTTTTT.

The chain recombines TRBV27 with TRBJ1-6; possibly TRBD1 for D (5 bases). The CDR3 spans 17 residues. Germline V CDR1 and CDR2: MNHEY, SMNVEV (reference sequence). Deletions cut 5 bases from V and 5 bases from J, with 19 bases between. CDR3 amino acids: CASSRDQTRSNNSPLHF. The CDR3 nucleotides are TGTGCCAGCAGTAGGGACCAGACACGTTCAAATAATTCACCCCTCCACTTT.